This entry concerns a single T cell receptor beta chain. Its target antigen remains unknown. No much larger clone exists at a distance of one base, and base qualities are not known. The germline V gene sets CDR1 to SGHTA and CDR2 to FQGTGA. Cut back by 5 bases and 0 bases, the V and J ends lie 12 bases apart. CDR3 length: 15 amino acids, cysteine to phenylalanine. The DNA shown is the 45-base CDR3, in frame from base 1. This specimen comes from a study of persistence of HIV-infected CD4 T cells (dated by TCRdb to the early 2020s). Some background on the complete study: The study isolated CMV- and HIV-1 Gag-responding CD4+ T cells from ART-treated individuals to examine antigen-driven clonal expansion of HIV-1-infected cells. For the TCR cluster analysis across participants, about 8 participants were included for CMV and about seven participants for Gag. The median time the participants had spent on suppressive ART was over 7 years. The clonality of all cells in each sorted population was assessed by TCRbeta sequencing, whereas the clonality of infected cells was assessed by proviral sequencing. Peripheral blood samples of up to about 180 mL were obtained at multiple time points, with the exception of two participants, for whom leukapheresis was performed at a single time point.

Study-level results and caveats: Few individuals were included in the study, and only a limited range of antigens was tested. Antigen-responding cells were enriched for degenerate expanded CDR3beta sequences, which suggests convergent selection of CD4+ responses to CMV and Gag. TCR oligoclonality correlated with proviral oligoclonality within the same sorted populations. Significantly lower TCRbeta richness was observed in CMV- and Gag-responding cells than in anti-CD3/anti-CD28-responding cells, and higher oligoclonality was observed in CMV-responding cells than in CD3/CD28-stimulated and Gag-responding cells. Because the TCR analyses were done in bulk, restricting them to just the rare CMV-responding cells that actually carried HIV-1 proviruses was not possible.

The immunoSEQ hsTCRB assay version 4, run in survey mode, was used to sequence TCRbeta repertoires from genomic DNA. Genomic DNA was diluted to 10 ng/uL, using up to roughly 1 ug per sample for TCRbeta sequencing. The paper's data handling went like this. Analysis of the TCRbeta data was done in ImmunoSeq Analyzer 3.0, and diversity was computed on productive nucleotide rearrangements. The improved Chao index was used to estimate lower-bound TCR diversity, and the Gini coefficient was used to estimate clonality using the Immunarch R package. Different nucleotide rearrangements encoding the same CDR3beta amino acid sequence were treated as distinct clonotypes. Differential abundance analysis found TCRbeta sequences that were significantly enriched in antigen-responding cells compared with anti-CD3/anti-CD28-activated cells. Using predicted peptide-MHC specificity as the basis, GLIPH2 grouped TCRs into clusters, both for each participant individually and for the merged data sets that combined participants. The source is immuneACCESS, and TCRdb retained only in-frame sequences with V and J called. Part of the clones is not carried over; for the studies checked, unresolved V genes explain less than half of this, and the remainder is unexplained. V and J calls and clone size follow that table, whereas D and trimming were derived from the DNA. The sample table records 46,000 or so clones; approximately 72% of these occur just once. The top ten hold about 3% of the sample.

Sample treatment or condition, as interpreted from the label and publication: suppressive antiretroviral therapy. Lysates of CMV-infected fibroblasts were used at around 10 ug/mL for cell stimulation. Memory CD4+ T cells that did not respond, being CD40L-negative, CD69-negative and CD45RO-high, were sorted as memory populations depleted of antigen-responding cells. Participants were HIV-1-infected adults who started suppressive ART during chronic infection. For at least 4 years, the participants' plasma HIV-1 RNA had been undetectable, below 50 copies/mL. To be included, a participant needed positive CMV serology and a CD4+ T cell count above 400 cells/uL. Before stimulation, PBMCs were isolated using density centrifugation and then depleted of CD8+ T cells. For about 20 hours, CD8-depleted PBMCs were stimulated with anti-CD28/CD49d costimulation, a CD40-blocking antibody, and enfuvirtide, which was added to prevent new infections. Cells were sorted on a Beckman Coulter MoFlo Legacy or XDP sorter, with propidium iodide excluding dead cells. The QIAamp DNA Mini Kit was used for genomic DNA extraction from samples above one million cells, and the Quick-DNA Microprep Kit was used otherwise.

The chain links TRBV7-3 with TRBJ2-3; the D gene is perhaps TRBD1 or TRBD2, each of them matching over 5 bases. The specimen comprised CD4+ T cells sorted from PBMCs after roughly 18-hour stimulation, sampled from a patient who received antiretroviral therapy. The cell subset or site label of this sample denotes: CD40L-CD69- CD45RO-high memory CD4 T cells not responding to CMV lysate. The sequence came from an adult man with HIV who was CMV-seropositive. CDR3 region: CASSDRDGSTDTQYF. Read as DNA, the sequence is TGTGCCAGCAGCGACCGGGACGGCAGCACAGATACGCAGTATTTT.